The 3 T cell receptor beta chains below all came from one sample that was sequenced in a study of OX40 agonist ivuxolimab in advanced cancers. The protocol was immunoSEQ multiplex PCR, while the TCRdb copy is restricted to in-frame clones and leaves out a portion. The data show almost 65,000 clones, with approximately 80% seen just once and 0.7% held by the top ten. The sequencing used CD4+ or CD8+ T cells sorted from blood, collected in a trial of the OX40 agonist ivuxolimab. The receptors here all came from an adult with an advanced solid tumor such as melanoma, head and neck, liver or kidney cancer.

The CDR3 reads CASSLDERRLAGSANDYEQYF. CDR3 nucleotides: TGCGCCAGCAGCTTGGATGAGCGTAGGCTAGCGGGTTCAGCCAATGACTACGAGCAGTACTTC. V is TRBV5-1 and J is TRBJ2-7, with 8 bases lining up with TRBD2. Per germline, CDR1 SGHRS and CDR2 YFSETQ. The CDR3 is 21 residues long. V was pared by 0 bases and J by 3 bases, with 23 bases of the junction left unmatched.

This chain uses TRBV27 with TRBJ1-3; D is ambiguous. Trimming took 5 bases from V and 0 from J, leaving 8 bases between them. CDR3 length: 14 residues. Germline assignment: CDR1 MNHEY and CDR2 SMNVEV (reference sequence). In nucleotides, the CDR3 is TGTGCCAGCAGTAAACTGGCCTCTGGAAACACCATATATTTT. It specifies CASSKLASGNTIYF.

This clone was detected only a few times. The chain is built from TRBV6-1 and TRBJ1-1; tentative D call: TRBD1 (6 bases). The V end was cut by 6 bases, the J end by 7 bases, with 12 bases between. The CDR3 covers 12 residues. The germline gives CDR1 MNHNS, CDR2 SASEGT. CDR3 nucleotides: TGTGCCAGCAGCCCCACAGGGTTTGAAGCTTTCTTT. It encodes CASSPTGFEAFF.